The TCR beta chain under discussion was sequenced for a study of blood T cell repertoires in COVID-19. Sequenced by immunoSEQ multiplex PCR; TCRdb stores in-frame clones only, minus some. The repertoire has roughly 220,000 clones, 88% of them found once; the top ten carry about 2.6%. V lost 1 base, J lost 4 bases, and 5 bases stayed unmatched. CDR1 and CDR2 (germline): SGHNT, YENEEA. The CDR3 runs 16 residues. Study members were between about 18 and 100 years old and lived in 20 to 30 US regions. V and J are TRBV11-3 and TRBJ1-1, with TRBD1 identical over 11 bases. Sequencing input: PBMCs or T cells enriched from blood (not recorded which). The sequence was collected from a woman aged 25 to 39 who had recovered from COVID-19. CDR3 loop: CASSLGGQGAGTEAFF. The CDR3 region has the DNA TGTGCCAGCAGCTTAGGTGGACAGGGGGCGGGCACTGAAGCTTTCTTT.